The 15 T cell receptor beta chains presented below share a single source sample, sequenced in a study of response to subunit inactivated influenza vaccine. MiXCR, applied by TCRdb to the RT-PCR reads, yields one record per CDR3 protein. Altogether around 600,000 distinct CDR3 sequences are present, about 11% being singletons, with the ten largest covering approximately 9.9%. This sample also appeared in a second study, on T cells expressing NK-cell markers. Per that study: The authors generated TCR beta cDNA through 5'RACE template switching with UMIs.

This specimen consisted of PBMCs from blood, obtained on the day of vaccination. The receptor source for this set is a man between 50 and 59 years old who received an inactivated influenza vaccine.

This clonotype has more than one count but fewer than ten. The chain couples TRBV6-2 or TRBV6-3 to TRBJ2-1; no firm D call. The CDR3 spans 14 residues. Trimming left V 6 bases short and J 3 bases short, with 12 bases between. Germline V lookup: CDR1 MNHEY, CDR2 SVGEGT. The CDR3 DNA reads as TGTGCCAGCAGCCCGGGTACACTCTACAATGAGCAGTTCTTC. Translated, it gives CASSPGTLYNEQFF.

J is TRBJ2-3 and V is TRBV7-9; maybe TRBD2 (7 bases). CDR1 is SEHNR and CDR2 is FQNEAQ in the germline V gene (reference sequence). V was shortened by 4 bases and J by 2 bases, with 13 bases between the two germline ends. CDR3 size: 15 residues. This CDR3 is CASSSRGGDTDTQYF. CDR3 coding DNA: TGTGCCAGCAGCTCAAGAGGGGGGGACACAGATACGCAGTATTTT.

The chain recombines TRBV7-9 with TRBJ2-7; the D gene is possibly TRBD2 (5 bases). In germline, CDR1 is SEHNR, CDR2 FQNEAQ (reference sequence). Trimming removed 4 bases at V and 1 base at J, with 11 bases between. This CDR3 is 14 amino acids long. CDR3 sequence: CASSSQAGSYEQYF. Here the CDR3 DNA reads TGTGCCAGCAGCTCGCAGGCGGGTTCCTACGAGCAGTACTTC.

This clonotype showed up just a few times. The chain combines TRBV2 with TRBJ2-1, with D hard to call. Between the trimmed V and J ends, which lost 6 bases and 4 bases, there was a span of 13 bases. CDR3 size: 14 residues. Germline CDR1 is SNHLY and CDR2 is FYNNEI. CDR3 DNA: TGTGCCAGCAGATCCAGTGGGGATTACAATGAGCAGTTCTTC. This gives the protein CASRSSGDYNEQFF.

This clonotype was found once. Since no conserved phenylalanine or tryptophan closes the CDR3, a read error is the likely cause. J is TRBJ2-1 and V is TRBV6-2 or TRBV6-3; 9 nucleotides line up with TRBD2. Germline assignment: CDR1 MNHEY and CDR2 SVGEGT. J lost 5 bases, V lost 5 bases, and 16 bases had no gene match. The CDR3 is made up of 18 amino acids. CDR3: CASSKERGAASIHNEQFL. The CDR3 DNA follows: TGTGCCAGCAGTAAAGAGCGGGGGGCCGCCTCAATCCACAATGAGCAGTTCCTC.

This clonotype occurred once. The genes are TRBV7-3 and TRBJ2-3, with 14 positions matching TRBD2. The CDR3 contains 15 residues. Germline assignment: CDR1 SGHTA and CDR2 FQGTGA. V lost 5 bases to trimming and J lost 8 bases; unmatched junction nucleotides: 6. The CDR3 DNA reads TGTGCCAGCAGCAGACTAGCGGGAGGGCCGGGTACGCAGTATTTT. It encodes CASSRLAGGPGTQYF.

This clonotype has a count of ten or more. The chain joins TRBV10-3 to TRBJ2-2, with D uncertain. From germline, CDR1 is ENHRY and CDR2 SYGVKD. CDR3 size: 16 residues. V was trimmed by 3 bases and J by 1 base, leaving 12 bases between them. The CDR3 protein is CAISDFIAQNTGELFF. The CDR3 nucleotides are TGTGCCATCAGTGATTTTATAGCCCAGAACACCGGGGAGCTGTTTTTT.

The gene calls are TRBV7-2 and TRBJ2-2; 8 bases map to TRBD2. Germline V CDR1 and CDR2: SGHTA, FQGNSA. The CDR3 extends over 15 amino acids. V dropped 6 bases and J dropped 1; count of bases not matched to a gene: 4. This CDR3 reads CASRGSGVNTGELFF. The CDR3 nucleotides are TGTGCCAGCAGGGGTAGCGGGGTGAACACCGGGGAGCTGTTTTTT. Based on the CDR3 plus reference TRBV7-2 and TRBJ2-2, the full variable domain is GAGVSQSPSNKVTEKGKDVELRCDPISGHTALYWYRQSLGQGLEFLIYFQGNSAPDKSGLPSDRFSAERTGGSVSTLTIQRTQQEDSAVYLCASRGSGVNTGELFFGEGSRLTVL.

The genes are TRBV27 and TRBJ2-5; the D is unclear. Per the germline V gene, CDR1 is MNHEY and CDR2 is SMNVEV (reference sequence). V lost 5 bases and J 0 bases, leaving 10 bases between the germline ends. CDR3 length: 14 residues. The CDR3 protein is CASSPRMYQETQYF. CDR3 DNA sequence: TGTGCCAGCAGTCCAAGAATGTACCAAGAGACCCAGTACTTC.

This clonotype appeared many times. V gene TRBV20-1 combines with J gene TRBJ2-2, with TRBD2 as a possible D gene (5 bases). The CDR3 is 15 residues long. Trimming removed 1 base at V and 1 base at J, with 10 bases between. CDR1 DFQATT and CDR2 SNEGSKA come from the germline V gene (reference sequence). In DNA, the CDR3 is TGCAGTGCTAGAGCGGACTCCCAGAACACCGGGGAGCTGTTTTTT. It codes for CSARADSQNTGELFF.

V usage is TRBV5-1 and J usage is TRBJ2-2, with 10 bases matching TRBD1. Germline lookup yields CDR1 SGHRS and CDR2 YFSETQ. The CDR3 spans 16 residues. Trimming took 5 bases from V and 5 from J; bases not matched to a gene: 9. The CDR3 nucleotides read TGCGCCAGCAGACCCTCCGGGACAGGGGATACCGGGGAGCTGTTTTTT. Translation: CASRPSGTGDTGELFF.

As DNA, the CDR3 is TGTGCCAGTTCCACGGGGACAGGGGGGCCAGATACGCAGTATTTT. It encodes CASSTGTGGPDTQYF. V gene TRBV19 combines with J gene TRBJ2-3; 11 positions match TRBD1. The germline CDR1 and CDR2 sequences are LNHDA and SQIVND (reference sequence). The CDR3 is 15 residues long. The ends lost 8 bases at V and 4 bases at J; junction bases unmatched: 8.

The chain links TRBV3-1 to TRBJ2-1; TRBD2 agrees at 10 bases. With V trimmed by 6 bases and J by 8 bases, 10 bases remained unmatched. Germline V gene sequence: CDR1 LGHDT, CDR2 YNNKEL (reference sequence). The CDR3 loop spans 15 amino acids. The DNA for the CDR3 is TGTGCCAGCAGACAAACTAGCGGGGTTAGATATGAGCAGTTCTTC. It specifies CASRQTSGVRYEQFF.

J is TRBJ1-5 and V is TRBV6-2 or TRBV6-3; the D is unclear. Trimming removed 0 bases at V and 3 bases at J, with 6 bases between. Germline V gene sequence: CDR1 MNHEY, CDR2 SVGEGT. This CDR3 has 14 residues. CDR3 sequence: CASSYSDPNQPQHF. CDR3 in DNA: TGTGCCAGCAGTTACTCAGATCCCAATCAGCCCCAGCATTTT.

The V gene is TRBV6-1, the J gene TRBJ2-2; the D is unclear. This CDR3 comprises 15 residues. Trimming pared 8 bases from V and 0 bases from J, leaving 13 bases between. CDR1 and CDR2 (germline): MNHNS, SASEGT. CDR3 loop: CASFPEITNTGELFF. CDR3 sequence (DNA): TGTGCCAGCTTCCCAGAGATCACGAACACCGGGGAGCTGTTTTTT.